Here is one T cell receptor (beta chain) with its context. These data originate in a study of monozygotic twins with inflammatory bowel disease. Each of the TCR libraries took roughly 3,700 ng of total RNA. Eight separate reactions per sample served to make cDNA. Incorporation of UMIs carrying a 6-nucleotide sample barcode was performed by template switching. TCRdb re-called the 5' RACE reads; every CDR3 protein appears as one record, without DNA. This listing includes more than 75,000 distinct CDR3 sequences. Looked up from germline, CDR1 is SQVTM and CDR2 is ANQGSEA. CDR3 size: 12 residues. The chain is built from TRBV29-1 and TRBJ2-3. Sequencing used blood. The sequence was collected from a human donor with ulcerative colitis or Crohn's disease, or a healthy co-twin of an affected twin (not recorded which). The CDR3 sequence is CSVYISTDTQYF.